The 3 T cell receptor beta chains given below trace back to one sample, sequenced in a study of shared clonotypes between healthy human individuals. TCRdb keeps only in-frame clones here, not all; method: immunoSEQ multiplex PCR. Counted here are about 680,000 clones, approximately 90% occurring once; the ten biggest clones make up nearly 25%. Positively selected for CCR7, the CD45RO-negative cells used as naive CD8 cells excluded terminally differentiated effector memory CD45RA+ cells. Sequencing input: naive CD8+ T cells sorted from blood. The receptor source for this set is a man aged 25-45 years in good health.

The chain employs TRBV5-1 and TRBJ1-4, with D possibly matching TRBD1 (6 bases). Germline V lookup: CDR1 SGHRS, CDR2 YFSETQ. Trimming pared 3 bases from V and 8 bases from J, leaving 17 bases between. The CDR3 has 15 residues. The CDR3 DNA reads TGCGCCAGCAGCTCCACGGGACATCCCATGGAAAAACTGTTTTTT. This encodes CASSSTGHPMEKLFF.

The chain joins TRBV7-9 to TRBJ2-3; 7 positions match TRBD2. The CDR3 runs 17 residues. The V and J ends lost 2 bases and 0 bases, in that order; junction bases with no gene match: 8. Germline CDR1 reads SEHNR; CDR2 reads FQNEAQ (reference sequence). The CDR3 reads CASSLPRGSGSTDTQYF. For the CDR3, the DNA is TGTGCCAGCAGCTTACCCCGCGGTAGCGGGAGCACAGATACGCAGTATTTT.

V usage is TRBV18 and J usage is TRBJ2-7, with TRBD2 as a possible D gene (5 bases). CDR1 and CDR2 (germline): KGHSH, LQKENI. The V gene lost 3 bases and the J gene lost 3 bases, with 18 bases spanning the gap. The CDR3 runs to 16 residues. This chain's CDR3 is CASSPDTRVGFYEQYF. As DNA, the CDR3 is TGTGCCAGCTCACCGGATACGAGGGTAGGGTTCTACGAGCAGTACTTC.